These 32 T cell receptor beta chains were sequenced from one sample in a study of blood T cell repertoires in COVID-19. Clones were read by immunoSEQ multiplex PCR, and TCRdb kept only the in-frame ones, dropping some. In the table there are more than 150,000 clones, roughly 90% of which are singletons. What was sequenced was peripheral blood. These receptors came from a man aged 45-60 years with acute or convalescent COVID-19.

This chain links TRBV7-7 with TRBJ2-1; 10 bases fit TRBD2. With V trimmed by 4 bases and J by 6 bases, 6 bases remained unmatched. The germline CDR1 and CDR2 sequences are SSHAT and FNYEAQ (reference sequence). CDR3 size: 15 residues. The chain's CDR3 is CASSSQLAGSNEQFF. The CDR3 region has the DNA TGTGCCAGCAGCTCCCAACTAGCGGGGTCCAATGAGCAGTTCTTC.

CDR3 protein: CASSFLGDSYNEQFF. The CDR3 nucleotides read TGTGCCAGCAGCTTTTTAGGGGACTCCTACAATGAGCAGTTCTTC. The chain carries TRBV5-5 and TRBJ2-1; perhaps TRBD1 as D (5 bases). Trimming cost V 2 bases and J 0 bases, with 9 bases left between them. CDR3 length equals 15 residues. The germline V gene has CDR1 SGHKS and CDR2 YYEKEE (reference sequence).

This clone was observed a few times. The chain is built from TRBV6-1 and TRBJ2-5, with 8 bases matching TRBD2. Germline CDR1 reads MNHNS; CDR2 reads SASEGT. V lost 3 bases and J lost 2; bases outside the gene matches: 8. This CDR3 region has 16 residues. CDR3 protein: CASSDLSTSAQETQYF. Here the CDR3 DNA reads TGTGCCAGCAGTGACCTATCGACTAGCGCTCAAGAGACCCAGTACTTC.

The chain employs TRBV27 and TRBJ2-5; D call uncertain. Germline V gene lookup returns CDR1 MNHEY and CDR2 SMNVEV (reference sequence). CDR3 length: 15 residues. The V end was cut by 5 bases, the J end by 4 bases, with 17 bases between. The CDR3 region has the DNA TGTGCCAGCAGTCCAGACCAGCCAGGTACAGAGACCCAGTACTTC. Translating gives CASSPDQPGTETQYF.

The genes are TRBV6-5 and TRBJ2-7, with no clear D. Germline CDR1 is MNHEY and CDR2 is SVGAGI. The CDR3 contains 13 residues. V was trimmed by 6 bases and J by 2 bases, leaving 11 bases between them. This CDR3 is CASSPGTPYEQYF. The CDR3 DNA is TGTGCCAGCAGCCCCGGTACCCCCTACGAGCAGTACTTC.

V and J are TRBV5-1 and TRBJ1-4, with 9 nucleotides matching TRBD1. V lost 4 bases, J lost 7 bases, and 8 bases stayed unmatched. Per germline, CDR1 SGHRS and CDR2 YFSETQ. This CDR3 spans 15 amino acids. The CDR3: CASSRTGGRGEKLFF. As DNA, the CDR3 is TGCGCCAGCAGCAGAACAGGGGGCCGCGGTGAAAAACTGTTTTTT.

The chain couples TRBV30 to TRBJ2-1; 8 positions match TRBD2. Germline lookup yields CDR1 GTSNPN and CDR2 SVGIG (reference sequence). V gave up 5 bases and J gave up 15 bases; unmatched junction bases: 12. CDR3 length: 12 residues. In nucleotides, the CDR3 is TGTGCCTGGTCGGCGGGAGGCCCGCCCGCGTTCTTC. Translation gives CAWSAGGPPAFF.

This sequence joins TRBV18 and TRBJ1-3; a possible D gene is TRBD1 (6 bases). Germline V gene lookup returns CDR1 KGHSH and CDR2 LQKENI. V lost 4 bases to trimming and J lost 8 bases, with 15 bases between them. The CDR3 has 14 amino acids. This CDR3 is CASSLQGGRDTIYF. CDR3 nucleotides: TGTGCCAGCTCACTACAGGGCGGTCGAGACACCATATATTTT.

The rearrangement uses TRBV19 and TRBJ2-5; TRBD2 aligns across 11 bases. V was pared by 3 bases and J by 5 bases, with 5 bases of the junction left unmatched. This CDR3 region has 15 residues. Germline V gene data show CDR1 as LNHDA and CDR2 as SQIVND (reference sequence). CDR3: CASSMRLAGKETQYF. The CDR3 DNA reads TGTGCCAGTAGTATGAGACTAGCGGGAAAGGAGACCCAGTACTTC.

This chain joins TRBV10-3 and TRBJ2-2, with a weak D call TRBD2 (7 bases). V dropped 2 bases and J dropped 4 bases, with 11 bases sitting between them. The CDR3 is made up of 15 amino acids. The V gene's germline CDR1 is ENHRY and CDR2 SYGVKD. The CDR3 DNA reads TGTGCCATCAGTGAGGGGGGGGGCCTCACCGGGGAGCTGTTTTTT. It translates to CAISEGGGLTGELFF.

The V gene is TRBV6-2 or TRBV6-3, the J gene TRBJ2-3; 8 nucleotides align to TRBD2. This CDR3 is built from 15 residues. The V and J ends lost 0 bases and 2 bases, in that order; junction bases with no gene match: 1. In germline, CDR1 is MNHEY, CDR2 SVGEGT. The CDR3, as DNA: TGTGCCAGCAGTTACTCCGGGGGGGCCACAGATACGCAGTATTTT. The encoded protein is CASSYSGGATDTQYF.

The gene calls are TRBV12-3 or TRBV12-4 and TRBJ2-1; D might be TRBD2 (5 bases). The V end was cut by 3 bases, the J end by 5 bases, with 8 bases between. The CDR3 sequence is 13 residues long. The CDR3 reads CASSFMRDNEQFF. Here the CDR3 DNA reads TGTGCCAGCAGTTTTATGAGGGACAATGAGCAGTTCTTC.

This rearrangement joins TRBV18 to TRBJ1-5; 11 bases map to TRBD1. V trimming: 3 bases; J trimming: 3 bases; junction bases outside the gene matches: 1. CDR1 KGHSH and CDR2 LQKENI come from the germline V gene. CDR3 length: 15 residues. This CDR3 is CASSPDRGLNQPQHF. CDR3 nucleotides: TGTGCCAGCTCACCGGACAGGGGGCTCAATCAGCCCCAGCATTTT.

This clone has only a few counts. This chain links TRBV19 with TRBJ2-7; tentative D call: TRBD2 (6 bases). Germline CDR1 reads LNHDA; CDR2 reads SQIVND (reference sequence). V dropped 4 bases and J dropped 0 bases, with 16 bases sitting between them. CDR3 length equals 16 residues. This CDR3 reads CASSTWGRGSSYEQYF. The CDR3, as DNA: TGTGCCAGTAGTACGTGGGGACGGGGGAGCTCCTACGAGCAGTACTTC.

On this clone itself: Additional DNA sequences in this sample encode the identical CDR3. The rearrangement uses TRBV10-3 and TRBJ2-1; D perhaps matches TRBD2 (6 bases). Germline V lookup: CDR1 ENHRY, CDR2 SYGVKD. The CDR3 is made up of 11 amino acids. V dropped 4 bases and J dropped 9 bases, with 7 bases sitting between them. The CDR3 is CAISAGSEQFF. The CDR3 DNA reads TGTGCCATCAGTGCCGGGAGTGAGCAGTTCTTC.

This chain joins TRBV24-1 and TRBJ2-5, with a possible D match to TRBD2 (6 bases). The CDR3 contains 15 residues. V was trimmed by 9 bases and J by 3 bases, leaving 19 bases between them. Germline V gene sequence: CDR1 KGHDR, CDR2 SFDVKD. This CDR3 reads CATSPGVFDEETQYF. CDR3 bases: TGTGCCACCTCCCCGGGAGTTTTCGACGAAGAGACCCAGTACTTC.

The chain has TRBV7-2 and TRBJ2-3; 9 bases are a match to TRBD2. The CDR3 loop spans 17 amino acids. Germline CDR1 is SGHTA and CDR2 is FQGNSA. J was trimmed by 2 bases and V by 0 bases; bases with no gene match: 6. The CDR3 DNA is TGTGCCAGCAGCTTAGCTGCGGGGACTAGCATCACAGATACGCAGTATTTT. Translating it yields CASSLAAGTSITDTQYF.

The J gene is TRBJ2-5, the V gene TRBV18; D is possibly TRBD2 (6 bases). Germline assignment: CDR1 KGHSH and CDR2 LQKENI. The CDR3 spans 15 residues. V gave up 3 bases and J gave up 0 bases, with 11 bases separating them. In nucleotides, the CDR3 is TGTGCCAGCTCACCCCAGGCGGGACACCAAGAGACCCAGTACTTC. This gives the protein CASSPQAGHQETQYF. The whole variable domain, filled in from reference TRBV18 and TRBJ2-5, reads NAGVMQNPRHLVRRRGQEARLRCSPMKGHSHVYWYRQLPEEGLKFMVYLQKENIIDESGMPKERFSAEFPKEGPSILRIQQVVRGDSAAYFCASSPQAGHQETQYFGPGTRLLVL.

The V and J genes are TRBV25-1 and TRBJ1-6; D is undetermined. CDR3 size: 14 residues. Per germline, CDR1 MGHDK and CDR2 SYGVNS. Trimming removed 3 bases from V and 7 bases from J, with 10 bases in between. The CDR3 nucleotides read TGTGCCAGCAGTGACACTGGCGGGAATTCACCCCTCCACTTT. Protein product: CASSDTGGNSPLHF.

The CDR3: CASSYPVSGLFF. CDR3 bases: TGTGCCAGCAGTTACCCCGTTAGTGGACTGTTTTTT. The gene calls are TRBV6-2 or TRBV6-3 and TRBJ1-4; D is uncertain. The CDR3 length is 12 residues. The ends were cut back, 2 bases at V and 13 bases at J, with 11 bases in the middle. The germline V gene encodes CDR1 MNHEY and CDR2 SVGEGT.

The rearrangement uses TRBV6-5 and TRBJ2-1; TRBD1 is a possible D gene (6 bases). This CDR3 comprises 14 residues. Per germline, CDR1 MNHEY and CDR2 SVGAGI. Between the trimmed V and J ends, which lost 10 bases and 1 base, there was a span of 14 bases. CDR3 residues: CATPGTHSYNEQFF. The DNA for the CDR3 is TGTGCCACCCCCGGGACACATTCCTACAATGAGCAGTTCTTC.

The V gene is TRBV6-2 or TRBV6-3, the J gene TRBJ2-1, with 11 bases aligning to TRBD2. J lost 1 base, V lost 2 bases, and 1 base had no gene match. CDR3 length equals 16 residues. Germline CDR1 reads MNHEY; CDR2 reads SVGEGT. The CDR3 DNA sequence: TGTGCCAGCAGTTACGGGACTAGCGGATCCTACAATGAGCAGTTCTTC. Amino acids: CASSYGTSGSYNEQFF.

The chain combines TRBV5-1 with TRBJ2-1; 13 bases are shared with TRBD2. The germline CDR1 and CDR2 sequences are SGHRS and YFSETQ. V lost 4 bases, J lost 8 bases, and 6 bases stayed unmatched. The CDR3 covers 15 residues. In DNA, the CDR3 is TGCGCCAGCAGCCCGGGACTAGCGGGGTCGGATGAGCAGTTCTTC. This codes for CASSPGLAGSDEQFF.

The chain uses TRBV7-2 and TRBJ1-5; D is undetermined. CDR1 is SGHTA, CDR2 FQGNSA, per germline. Trimming took 1 base from V and 6 from J, leaving 13 bases between them. The length of the CDR3 is 15 residues. CDR3 loop: CASSLGGRRVQPQHF. The DNA of the CDR3 is TGTGCCAGCAGCTTAGGAGGTAGGCGGGTTCAGCCCCAGCATTTT. The full variable domain, completed using reference TRBV7-2 and TRBJ1-5, is GAGVSQSPSNKVTEKGKDVELRCDPISGHTALYWYRQSLGQGLEFLIYFQGNSAPDKSGLPSDRFSAERTGGSVSTLTIQRTQQEDSAVYLCASSLGGRRVQPQHFGDGTRLSIL.

In this sample, this clone turned up a few times. The chain carries TRBV28 and TRBJ2-5, with unresolved D. V lost 7 bases to trimming and J lost 3 bases, with 18 bases between them. The CDR3 covers 15 residues. CDR1 is MDHEN and CDR2 is SYDVKM in the germline V gene. The DNA of the CDR3 is TGTGCCAGCACCCCTTTTAGCAGAACGAAAGAGACCCAGTACTTC. This encodes CASTPFSRTKETQYF.

The chain is built from TRBV19 and TRBJ1-5, with D tentatively TRBD1 (5 bases). This CDR3 has 16 residues. V lost 3 bases and J lost 3, with 15 bases in between. The germline V gene has CDR1 LNHDA and CDR2 SQIVND (reference sequence). DNA of the CDR3: TGTGCCAGTAGTATGTCGGCAGGGCTTCTCAATCAGCCCCAGCATTTT. It is translated as CASSMSAGLLNQPQHF.

The chain has TRBV10-3 and TRBJ1-2; 10 bases are a match to TRBD1. This CDR3 is built from 18 residues. V was pared by 4 bases and J by 2 bases, with 13 bases of the junction left unmatched. Germline V gives CDR1 ENHRY, CDR2 SYGVKD. In nucleotides, the CDR3 is TGTGCCATCAGTGGAGAGTGGGGGGACAGGGGATTAAACTATGGCTACACCTTC. Residues: CAISGEWGDRGLNYGYTF.

V usage is TRBV6-6 and J usage is TRBJ2-2; D is perhaps TRBD2 (5 bases). Germline lookup yields CDR1 MNHNY and CDR2 SVGAGI (reference sequence). Trimming cost V 6 bases and J 8 bases, with 13 bases left between them. This CDR3 spans 13 amino acids. The CDR3 DNA reads as TGTGCCAGCAGCCCCGCCGGCGGGGGGGAGCTGTTTTTT. Its protein product is CASSPAGGGELFF.

The V and J genes are TRBV2 and TRBJ2-5, with TRBD1 matching over 7 bases. Trimming at V came to 5 bases and at J to 5 bases, leaving 8 bases not matched to a gene. The CDR3 is made up of 14 amino acids. Germline lookup yields CDR1 SNHLY and CDR2 FYNNEI. CDR3 DNA sequence: TGTGCCAGCAGTACCGGACAGGTGGGGGAGACCCAGTACTTC. This encodes CASSTGQVGETQYF. Variable domain in full (rest from reference TRBV2 and TRBJ2-5): EPEVTQTPSHQVTQMGQEVILRCVPISNHLYFYWYRQILGQKVEFLVSFYNNEISEKSEIFDDQFSVERPDGSNFTLKIRSTKLEDSAMYFCASSTGQVGETQYFGPGTRLLVL.

The chain recombines TRBV13 with TRBJ2-1; 9 nucleotides match TRBD2. The CDR3 is 15 residues long. Unmatched junction bases numbered 10, after V lost 5 bases and J lost 8 bases. CDR1 and CDR2 (germline): PRHDT, FYEKMQ (reference sequence). CDR3 nucleotide sequence: TGTGCCAGCAGCCCGGGTGTAGCGGGAGTAGATGAGCAGTTCTTC. Protein sequence: CASSPGVAGVDEQFF. Based on the CDR3 plus reference TRBV13 and TRBJ2-1, the full variable domain is AAGVIQSPRHLIKEKRETATLKCYPIPRHDTVYWYQQGPGQDPQFLISFYEKMQSDKGSIPDRFSAQQFSDYHSELNMSSLELGDSALYFCASSPGVAGVDEQFFGPGTRLTVL.

This chain connects TRBV18 to TRBJ1-4; D is undetermined. The germline V and J ends were trimmed by 0 bases and 3 bases, with 8 bases remaining between them. Germline CDR1 KGHSH, CDR2 LQKENI. The CDR3 runs to 15 residues. CDR3 nucleotide sequence: TGTGCCAGCTCACCACCGGTCAGTTCTAATGAAAAACTGTTTTTT. It codes for CASSPPVSSNEKLFF. Full variable domain (rest looked up from reference TRBV18 and TRBJ1-4): NAGVMQNPRHLVRRRGQEARLRCSPMKGHSHVYWYRQLPEEGLKFMVYLQKENIIDESGMPKERFSAEFPKEGPSILRIQQVVRGDSAAYFCASSPPVSSNEKLFFGSGTQLSVL.

CDR3 amino acids: CASRGGAQENYGYTF. The CDR3 DNA follows: TGTGCCAGCAGGGGGGGGGCGCAGGAGAACTATGGCTACACCTTC. J is TRBJ1-2 and V is TRBV6-5; D perhaps matches TRBD1 (6 bases). From germline, CDR1 is MNHEY and CDR2 SVGAGI. Trimming shortened V by 6 bases and J by 2 bases, and 16 bases separated the two germline ends. CDR3 length: 15 residues.